A single T cell receptor (beta chain) is shown here with its context. The sample originates from a study of blood T cell repertoires in COVID-19. Study-wide background: Specimens from acute and convalescent COVID-19 originated in the United States, Italy and Spain.

Sequencing used immunoSEQ multiplex PCR; TCRdb keeps in-frame clones, though not all of them. The data hold about 35,000 clones, with under 90% observed a single time. The sequence was collected from a man aged 50-60 years with acute or convalescent COVID-19. The sequencing sample was made of peripheral blood.

In DNA, the CDR3 is TGTGCCAGTAAGGACAGGGCTATGGGTGAGCAGTTCTTC. Protein product: CASKDRAMGEQFF. The genes are TRBV6-5 and TRBJ2-1; 8 nucleotides match TRBD1. Germline V gives CDR1 MNHEY, CDR2 SVGAGI. V shed 9 bases and J 9 bases; nucleotides not matched to a gene: 10. The CDR3 loop spans 13 amino acids.